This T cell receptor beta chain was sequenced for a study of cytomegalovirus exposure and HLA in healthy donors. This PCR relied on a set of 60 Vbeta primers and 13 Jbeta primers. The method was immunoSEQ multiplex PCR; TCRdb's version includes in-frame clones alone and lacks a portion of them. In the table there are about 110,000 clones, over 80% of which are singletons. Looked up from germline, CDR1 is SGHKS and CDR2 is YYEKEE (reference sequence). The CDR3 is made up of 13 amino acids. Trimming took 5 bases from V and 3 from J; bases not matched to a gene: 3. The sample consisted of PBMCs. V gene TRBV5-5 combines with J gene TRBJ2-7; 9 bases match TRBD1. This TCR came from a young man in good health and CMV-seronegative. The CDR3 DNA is TGTGCCAGCAGGGGACAGGGAATCTACGAGCAGTACTTC. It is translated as CASRGQGIYEQYF.